The 20 T cell receptor beta chains below were found in one sample sequenced in a study of PD-L1 blockade in urothelial cancer. TCRdb's table, derived via immunoSEQ multiplex PCR, lists solely in-frame clones and lacks some. The data hold fewer than 80,000 clones, with around 81% observed a single time. Specified time point: pretreatment peripheral blood. This specimen was PBMCs, taken around atezolizumab (anti-PD-L1) treatment. The receptors here all came from a man between 70 and 80 years old with urothelial cancer.

This chain connects TRBV19 to TRBJ2-7, with TRBD2 identical over 10 bases. This CDR3 has 15 residues. The V segment lost 3 bases and the J segment 7 bases; nucleotides outside the gene matches: 9. Germline CDR1 is LNHDA and CDR2 is SQIVND (reference sequence). In DNA, the CDR3 is TGTGCCAGTAGTATCGGGCTAGCGGGAGAAGGAGAGCAGTACTTC. Translation gives CASSIGLAGEGEQYF. Variable domain in full (rest from reference TRBV19 and TRBJ2-7): DGGITQSPKYLFRKEGQNVTLSCEQNLNHDAMYWYRQDPGQGLRLIYYSQIVNDFQKGDIAEGYSVSREKKESFPLTVTSAQKNPTAFYLCASSIGLAGEGEQYFGPGTRLTVT.

This clone was found a few times. This chain connects TRBV7-9 to TRBJ2-1, with 7 bases aligning to TRBD1. J was trimmed by 6 bases and V by 0 bases; bases with no gene match: 2. This CDR3 comprises 14 residues. Germline lookup yields CDR1 SEHNR and CDR2 FQNEAQ (reference sequence). DNA of the CDR3: TGTGCCAGCAGCTTAGCGGGACAGCGCAATGAGCAGTTCTTC. Protein: CASSLAGQRNEQFF.

This clone has just one count. This chain joins TRBV10-3 and TRBJ2-1; 7 nucleotides line up with TRBD2. The J segment lost 7 bases and the V segment lost 0 bases, leaving 6 bases of the junction unmatched. This CDR3 is 15 amino acids long. Germline CDR1 ENHRY, CDR2 SYGVKD. The CDR3 reads CAISESGGRGNEQFF. The CDR3 region has the DNA TGTGCCATCAGTGAGTCGGGAGGGAGGGGTAATGAGCAGTTCTTC.

The chain employs TRBV10-2 and TRBJ2-1; 8 bases match TRBD2. The ends lost 8 bases at V and 3 bases at J; junction bases unmatched: 6. Germline-derived CDR1 and CDR2 are WSHSY and SAAADI. The CDR3 covers 14 residues. The CDR3 here is CASRGSGSYNEQFF. The CDR3, as DNA: TGCGCCAGCCGGGGGAGCGGGAGCTACAATGAGCAGTTCTTC.

The rearrangement joins TRBV19 to TRBJ2-7; 8 nucleotides match TRBD1. Germline V gene sequence: CDR1 LNHDA, CDR2 SQIVND (reference sequence). The J segment lost 0 bases and the V segment lost 4 bases, leaving 5 bases of the junction unmatched. The CDR3 is 15 amino acids. The CDR3: CASSRGQEISYEQYF. The CDR3 coding sequence is TGTGCCAGTAGTAGGGGACAGGAGATCTCCTACGAGCAGTACTTC.

The chain employs TRBV7-6 and TRBJ2-1; 9 nucleotides agree with TRBD1. Germline V gene sequence: CDR1 SGHVS, CDR2 FNYEAQ. This CDR3 comprises 16 residues. V gave up 1 base and J gave up 5 bases; unmatched junction bases: 6. CDR3 nucleotides: TGTGCCAGCAGCTTAGGGGGACAGGGAGTACACAATGAGCAGTTCTTC. It codes for CASSLGGQGVHNEQFF. The full variable domain, with the rest looked up from reference TRBV7-6 and TRBJ2-1, is GAGVSQSPRYKVTKRGQDVALRCDPISGHVSLYWYRQALGQGPEFLTYFNYEAQQDKSGLPNDRFSAERPEGSISTLTIQRTEQRDSAMYRCASSLGGQGVHNEQFFGPGTRLTVL.

CDR3 sequence (DNA): TGTGCTAGTGAATGGGCGTTTTTT. Protein sequence: CASEWAFF. The V gene is TRBV12-5, the J gene TRBJ1-4; no reliable D call. The germline CDR1 and CDR2 sequences are LGHNT and FRNRAP. The CDR3 sequence is 8 residues long. Trimming took 7 bases from V and 16 from J, leaving 7 bases between them.

This chain links TRBV18 with TRBJ1-2, with 11 bases fitting TRBD1. Germline V gives CDR1 KGHSH, CDR2 LQKENI. The V gene end was trimmed by 2 bases and the J gene end by 4 bases; junction bases not matched to a gene: 3. This CDR3 comprises 15 residues. The CDR3 DNA reads as TGTGCCAGCTCACCAGGGACAGGGGGAGGCTATGGCTACACCTTC. It codes for CASSPGTGGGYGYTF. The whole variable domain, remainder taken from reference TRBV18 and TRBJ1-2, is NAGVMQNPRHLVRRRGQEARLRCSPMKGHSHVYWYRQLPEEGLKFMVYLQKENIIDESGMPKERFSAEFPKEGPSILRIQQVVRGDSAAYFCASSPGTGGGYGYTFGSGTRLTVV.

This clone appeared a few times. The rearrangement uses TRBV5-1 and TRBJ2-1; D call uncertain. The CDR3 has 13 residues. Germline assignment: CDR1 SGHRS and CDR2 YFSETQ. Trimming took 4 bases from V and 6 from J, leaving 11 bases between them. CDR3 region: CASSTGSGNEQFF. CDR3 nucleotide sequence: TGCGCCAGCAGCACTGGGTCGGGCAATGAGCAGTTCTTC.

This chain links TRBV30 with TRBJ2-3, with D possibly TRBD2 on 5 matching bases. V dropped 1 base and J dropped 0 bases, with 14 bases sitting between them. Germline lookup yields CDR1 GTSNPN and CDR2 SVGIG (reference sequence). This CDR3 spans 16 amino acids. CDR3 sequence reads: CAWSGGAGKSTDTQYF. CDR3 bases: TGTGCCTGGAGTGGGGGTGCGGGCAAGAGCACAGATACGCAGTATTTT. Full variable domain (missing parts from reference TRBV30 and TRBJ2-3): SQTIHQWPATLVQPVGSPLSLECTVEGTSNPNLYWYRQAAGRGLQLLFYSVGIGQISSEVPQNLSASRPQDRQFILSSKKLLLSDSGFYLCAWSGGAGKSTDTQYFGPGTRLTVL.

This sequence joins TRBV14 and TRBJ2-3; TRBD1 matches 8 bases. Germline V gene sequence: CDR1 SGHDN, CDR2 FVKESK. This CDR3 has 14 amino acids. V lost 5 bases and J lost 8; bases outside the gene matches: 9. The CDR3 spells CASSLDRGAGTQYF. DNA of the CDR3: TGTGCCAGCAGCTTAGACAGGGGCGCGGGTACGCAGTATTTT.

This clone was found once. The chain uses TRBV6-1 and TRBJ1-5, with D possibly matching TRBD1 (6 bases). CDR1 and CDR2 (germline): MNHNS, SASEGT. Trimming stripped 0 bases from V and 4 bases from J, with 7 bases between. CDR3 length: 14 amino acids. The CDR3 loop reads CASSEARGNQPQHF. The CDR3 DNA reads TGTGCCAGCAGTGAAGCGAGGGGGAATCAGCCCCAGCATTTT.

This clone was seen only once. The chain recombines TRBV7-2 with TRBJ1-1; 7 bases are a match to TRBD1. Trimming removed 4 bases from V and 1 base from J; junction bases left unmatched: 3. Per the germline V gene, CDR1 is SGHTA and CDR2 is FQGNSA. The CDR3 is 14 amino acids. In nucleotides, the CDR3 is TGTGCCAGCAGCTCGCGGACAGGGAACACTGAAGCTTTCTTT. Its protein product is CASSSRTGNTEAFF.

The chain recombines TRBV5-4 with TRBJ2-5, with D possibly TRBD1 on 5 matching bases. V lost 0 bases and J lost 0, with 9 bases in between. Germline CDR1 and CDR2: SGHNT and YYREEE (reference sequence). The CDR3 loop spans 15 amino acids. The CDR3 spells CASSLAPTDQETQYF. As DNA, the CDR3 is TGTGCCAGCAGCTTGGCTCCGACAGACCAAGAGACCCAGTACTTC.

There are a few counts of this clone. Here the CDR3 DNA reads TGTGCCATCAGTGATGGAGAGAACACTGAAGCTTTCTTT. Translation: CAISDGENTEAFF. The V call is TRBV10-3, the J call TRBJ1-1; D gene ambiguous. The CDR3 runs to 13 residues. The germline CDR1 and CDR2 sequences are ENHRY and SYGVKD. Trimming took off 3 bases at V and 1 base at J, with 6 bases between the two ends.

The V call is TRBV29-1, the J call TRBJ1-3; 8 bases are a match to TRBD1. The CDR3 is 14 amino acids. The V gene end was trimmed by 4 bases and the J gene end by 3 bases; junction bases not matched to a gene: 5. CDR1 and CDR2 (germline): SQVTM, ANQGSEA. The CDR3 nucleotides are TGCAGCGTTGGGACAGGGATCGATGGAAACACCATATATTTT. Translated: CSVGTGIDGNTIYF. The variable domain in full, completed from reference TRBV29-1 and TRBJ1-3, reads SAVISQKPSRDICQRGTSLTIQCQVDSQVTMMFWYRQQPGQSLTLIATANQGSEATYESGFVIDKFPISRPNLTFSTLTVSNMSPEDSSIYLCSVGTGIDGNTIYFGEGSWLTVV.

This clone was seen a few times. The J gene is TRBJ1-2, the V gene TRBV13; tentatively, D is TRBD1 (5 bases). Trimming took 2 bases from V and 1 from J, leaving 5 bases between them. The CDR3 is 13 amino acids. The V gene's germline CDR1 is PRHDT and CDR2 FYEKMQ (reference sequence). This chain's CDR3 is CASSLQGNYGYTF. The CDR3 DNA is TGTGCCAGCAGCTTACAGGGTAACTATGGCTACACCTTC.

The chain is built from TRBV11-3 and TRBJ2-3, with unresolved D. The V gene's germline CDR1 is SGHNT and CDR2 YENEEA. V lost 1 base to trimming and J lost 4 bases, with 9 bases between them. The CDR3 totals 14 residues. The CDR3: CASSLGVGSDTQYF. CDR3 bases: TGTGCCAGCAGCTTAGGAGTCGGTTCAGATACGCAGTATTTT.

The chain uses TRBV5-1 and TRBJ2-5; D is possibly TRBD1 (6 bases). The length of the CDR3 is 15 residues. The V gene's germline CDR1 is SGHRS and CDR2 YFSETQ. V was cut by 4 bases and J by 2 bases, with 15 bases left in between. The CDR3 DNA is TGCGCCAGCAGCGCGTCCACAGGGAGACAAGAGACCCAGTACTTC. This gives the protein CASSASTGRQETQYF.

The J gene is TRBJ1-4, the V gene TRBV28; 7 bases map to TRBD1. The CDR3 extends over 15 amino acids. The germline V gene encodes CDR1 MDHEN and CDR2 SYDVKM. The ends lost 5 bases at V and 8 bases at J; junction bases unmatched: 11. The CDR3 nucleotides are TGTGCCAGCAGTCCGCCGACAGGGACAGAGGAAAAACTGTTTTTT. Translation gives CASSPPTGTEEKLFF.